The 26 T cell receptor beta chains given below trace back to one sample, sequenced in a study of blood T cell repertoires in COVID-19. Sequencing used immunoSEQ multiplex PCR; TCRdb keeps in-frame clones, though not all of them. The top ten clones hold approximately 1.2% of a sample with around 240,000 clones, around 90% of them seen once. The sequencing sample was made of PBMCs or T cells enriched from blood (not recorded which). Receptors were obtained from a human donor in a cohort exposed to, infected with or recovered from COVID-19 (not recorded which). The donor label of this sample is uncertain.

The chain has TRBV12-5 and TRBJ1-2, with 7 bases identical to TRBD1. The trim removed 6 bases at V and 3 bases at J, leaving 4 bases unmatched. Germline V CDR1 and CDR2: LGHNT, FRNRAP. The CDR3 length is 13 residues. Here the CDR3 reads CASGQGTYYGYTF. Here the CDR3 DNA reads TGTGCTAGTGGACAGGGGACCTACTATGGCTACACCTTC.

A note on this clone: One junction end disagrees with the germline gene, perhaps due to a read error. V gene TRBV2 combines with J gene TRBJ1-2; D is unclear. The CDR3 contains 14 residues. In germline, CDR1 is SNHLY, CDR2 FYNNEI. In nucleotides, the CDR3 is TGTGCCAGCAGGGAAGGGCCCTTTAACTATGGCTACACCTTC. The encoded protein is CASREGPFNYGYTF.

The gene calls are TRBV29-1 and TRBJ1-1, with D unresolved. V gave up 4 bases and J gave up 6 bases, with 6 bases separating them. The length of the CDR3 is 10 residues. Germline CDR1 reads SQVTM; CDR2 reads ANQGSEA. As DNA, the CDR3 is TGCAGCGTTGGAGGTCCTGAAGCTTTCTTT. Its translation is CSVGGPEAFF. The full variable domain, completed using reference TRBV29-1 and TRBJ1-1, is SAVISQKPSRDICQRGTSLTIQCQVDSQVTMMFWYRQQPGQSLTLIATANQGSEATYESGFVIDKFPISRPNLTFSTLTVSNMSPEDSSIYLCSVGGPEAFFGQGTRLTVV.

The V and J genes are TRBV5-1 and TRBJ1-1; the D gene is possibly TRBD1 (5 bases). The V end lost 0 bases, the J end lost 6 bases, and 15 bases lay between the germline ends. CDR1 and CDR2 from the germline V gene are SGHRS and YFSETQ. The CDR3 has 15 residues. CDR3 DNA sequence: TGCGCCAGCAGCTTGGCCAGAAAGGGGAGGCCTGAAGCTTTCTTT. It is translated as CASSLARKGRPEAFF.

The rearrangement links TRBV5-1 to TRBJ2-7, with D uncertain. The CDR3 is made up of 12 amino acids. CDR1 is SGHRS and CDR2 is YFSETQ in the germline V gene. V was cut by 0 bases and J by 3 bases, with 4 bases left in between. The CDR3 spells CASSLGYYEQYF. CDR3 DNA sequence: TGCGCCAGCAGCTTGGGTTACTACGAGCAGTACTTC.

A word on this clone: An end of the junction differs from the germline gene, which may be a read error. The genes are TRBV9 and TRBJ2-7, with 9 bases matching TRBD1. This CDR3 is built from 17 residues. Germline loops: CDR1 SGDLS, CDR2 YYNGEE. CDR3 loop: CASSVVRGDRVGSEEYF. The CDR3 DNA reads TGTGCCAGCAGCGTAGTCAGGGGGGACAGGGTGGGGTCCGAGGAGTACTTC.

The chain has TRBV9 and TRBJ1-2, with 8 positions matching TRBD1. V was clipped by 4 bases and J by 6 bases; unmatched bases: 11. CDR3 length equals 15 residues. Looked up from germline, CDR1 is SGDLS and CDR2 is YYNGEE. CDR3 nucleotides: TGTGCCAGCAGCCCCACCCCCGGGACAGGCGATGGCTACACCTTC. It specifies CASSPTPGTGDGYTF. The full variable domain, in which reference TRBV9 and TRBJ1-2 provide the parts outside the CDR3, is DSGVTQTPKHLITATGQRVTLRCSPRSGDLSVYWYQQSLDQGLQFLIQYYNGEERAKGNILERFSAQQFPDLHSELNLSSLELGDSALYFCASSPTPGTGDGYTFGSGTRLTVV.

This clone came up once. This chain connects TRBV19 to TRBJ2-3; D is perhaps TRBD1 (6 bases). This CDR3 spans 13 amino acids. The germline V gene has CDR1 LNHDA and CDR2 SQIVND (reference sequence). Deletions cut 4 bases from V and 1 base from J, with 6 bases between. The CDR3 spells CASSTGGTDTQYF. The CDR3 DNA reads as TGTGCCAGTAGTACAGGGGGCACAGATACGCAGTATTTT.

The chain carries TRBV30 and TRBJ1-1; 10 bases agree with TRBD1. The germline gives CDR1 GTSNPN, CDR2 SVGIG (reference sequence). After removal of 8 bases from V and 5 bases from J, the junction contained 11 bases not matched to a gene. This CDR3 is 14 amino acids long. The CDR3 DNA follows: TGTGCCGGACAGGGGGGGTTTAAGGGGACTGAAGCTTTCTTT. Its protein product is CAGQGGFKGTEAFF.

CDR3 DNA sequence: TGCGCCAGCAGCGGGACAGGGCTCTTCCCCACAGATACGCAGTATTTT. This codes for CASSGTGLFPTDTQYF. The chain recombines TRBV5-1 with TRBJ2-3; 9 nucleotides line up with TRBD1. CDR3 length: 16 residues. Germline-derived CDR1 and CDR2 are SGHRS and YFSETQ. The ends lost 4 bases at V and 2 bases at J; junction bases unmatched: 8.

This clone was found a few times. This chain connects TRBV30 to TRBJ1-5; 8 bases align to TRBD1. J gave up 0 bases and V 1 base, and 8 bases lay outside the gene matches. CDR1 GTSNPN and CDR2 SVGIG come from the germline V gene (reference sequence). The CDR3 sequence is 17 residues long. The DNA of the CDR3 is TGTGCCTGGAGTGGTGCCAGGGGGCCTAGTAGCAATCAGCCCCAGCATTTT. This codes for CAWSGARGPSSNQPQHF. The entire variable domain, with the rest obtained from reference TRBV30 and TRBJ1-5, is as follows: SQTIHQWPATLVQPVGSPLSLECTVEGTSNPNLYWYRQAAGRGLQLLFYSVGIGQISSEVPQNLSASRPQDRQFILSSKKLLLSDSGFYLCAWSGARGPSSNQPQHFGDGTRLSIL.

The gene calls are TRBV27 and TRBJ2-7; D unclear. The CDR3 covers 12 residues. Trimming left V 5 bases short and J 1 base short, with 6 bases between. The germline V gene has CDR1 MNHEY and CDR2 SMNVEV (reference sequence). The CDR3 DNA reads as TGTGCCAGCAGTACGCGGTCCTACGAGCAGTACTTC. It encodes CASSTRSYEQYF.

The chain is built from TRBV5-1 and TRBJ2-1; 13 positions agree with TRBD2. V gave up 1 base and J gave up 7 bases; unmatched junction bases: 2. CDR1 and CDR2 from the germline V gene are SGHRS and YFSETQ. The CDR3 loop spans 15 amino acids. Written as DNA, the CDR3 is TGCGCCAGCAGCTTGTGGACTAGCGGGGGTAATGAGCAGTTCTTC. This codes for CASSLWTSGGNEQFF.

The CDR3 DNA is TGTGCCAGCAGACCCAGGGGTAGCTCTGGAAACACCATATATTTT. Translation: CASRPRGSSGNTIYF. V gene TRBV6-5 combines with J gene TRBJ1-3; possible D gene TRBD1, 6 bases. Looked up from germline, CDR1 is MNHEY and CDR2 is SVGAGI. V was clipped by 6 bases and J by 0 bases, with 12 bases between them. The CDR3 loop spans 15 amino acids.

The chain uses TRBV6-5 and TRBJ2-7; maybe TRBD1 (6 bases). The CDR3 contains 14 residues. V lost 4 bases to trimming and J lost 7 bases, with 17 bases between them. Per the germline V gene, CDR1 is MNHEY and CDR2 is SVGAGI. In DNA form, the CDR3 reads TGTGCCAGCAGTTCGAGACAGGACCTCAGGGAGCAGTACTTC. It is translated as CASSSRQDLREQYF.

The gene calls are TRBV5-6 and TRBJ1-3; weak D call: TRBD1 (6 bases). The CDR3 is 15 residues long. Germline V gene sequence: CDR1 SGHDT, CDR2 YYEEEE. V was shortened by 5 bases and J by 0 bases, with 12 bases between the two germline ends. CDR3 residues: CASRLRTVSGNTIYF. The CDR3 DNA reads TGTGCCAGCAGGCTTCGGACAGTCTCTGGAAACACCATATATTTT.

The CDR3 nucleotides are TGTGCCAGTAGTGGCCAGGTAGACCACGAGCAGTACTTC. It yields the protein CASSGQVDHEQYF. This chain joins TRBV19 and TRBJ2-7; D is undetermined. The V gene lost 5 bases and the J gene lost 5 bases, with 13 bases spanning the gap. CDR1 LNHDA and CDR2 SQIVND come from the germline V gene (reference sequence). There are 13 residues in the CDR3. Using reference TRBV19 and TRBJ2-7 for the parts outside the CDR3, the full variable domain is DGGITQSPKYLFRKEGQNVTLSCEQNLNHDAMYWYRQDPGQGLRLIYYSQIVNDFQKGDIAEGYSVSREKKESFPLTVTSAQKNPTAFYLCASSGQVDHEQYFGPGTRLTVT.

This chain uses TRBV10-2 with TRBJ1-1; D is ambiguous. Trimming stripped 6 bases from V and 3 bases from J, with 8 bases between. Germline values: CDR1 WSHSY, CDR2 SAAADI. This CDR3 is built from 12 residues. The CDR3 DNA reads TGCGCCAGCAGACGGGGAGACACTGAAGCTTTCTTT. Residues: CASRRGDTEAFF.

The V gene is TRBV13, the J gene TRBJ2-7; the match to TRBD2 covers 12 bases. Germline V gives CDR1 PRHDT, CDR2 FYEKMQ (reference sequence). The CDR3 is 14 residues long. Losses at the gene ends were 5 bases for V and 4 bases for J; bases not matched to a gene: 3. The DNA of the CDR3 is TGTGCCAGCAGCCGGACTAGCGGGGAGTACGAGCAGTACTTC. It translates to CASSRTSGEYEQYF. Complete variable domain (other parts from reference TRBV13 and TRBJ2-7): AAGVIQSPRHLIKEKRETATLKCYPIPRHDTVYWYQQGPGQDPQFLISFYEKMQSDKGSIPDRFSAQQFSDYHSELNMSSLELGDSALYFCASSRTSGEYEQYFGPGTRLTVT.

The rearrangement joins TRBV6-5 to TRBJ2-7, with a possible D match to TRBD1 (5 bases). Trimming stripped 10 bases from V and 2 bases from J, with 12 bases between. The germline V gene has CDR1 MNHEY and CDR2 SVGAGI. This CDR3 spans 12 amino acids. This CDR3 reads CATGQGPYEQYF. Here the CDR3 DNA reads TGTGCCACCGGACAAGGGCCCTACGAGCAGTACTTC.

This chain connects TRBV5-6 to TRBJ1-5; TRBD1 matches 9 bases. Germline V CDR1 and CDR2: SGHDT, YYEEEE. With 5 bases clipped from V and 6 bases from J, the junction kept 12 bases outside the gene matches. CDR3 size: 16 residues. The CDR3, as DNA: TGTGCCAGCAGTCTGTCTGGGACAGGGTTAATTCAGCCCCAGCATTTT. Protein sequence: CASSLSGTGLIQPQHF.

The chain employs TRBV6-5 and TRBJ1-1; the match to TRBD1 covers 10 bases. Trimming took 6 bases from V and 7 from J; bases not matched to a gene: 8. CDR3 length equals 14 residues. The germline CDR1 and CDR2 sequences are MNHEY and SVGAGI. DNA of the CDR3: TGTGCCAGCAGCCCCGGGACAGGGGACTATGAAGCTTTCTTT. Amino acid sequence: CASSPGTGDYEAFF.

The chain employs TRBV7-3 and TRBJ2-3, with D possibly TRBD1 on 5 matching bases. The CDR3 covers 15 residues. Trimming took 4 bases from V and 4 from J, leaving 15 bases between them. Germline V gives CDR1 SGHTA, CDR2 FQGTGA. The CDR3 sequence: CASSSRVSPPDTQYF. The DNA of the CDR3 is TGTGCCAGCAGCTCCAGGGTATCACCCCCAGATACGCAGTATTTT.

V is TRBV27 and J is TRBJ1-5, with 9 bases identical to TRBD1. Germline V gene data show CDR1 as MNHEY and CDR2 as SMNVEV (reference sequence). This CDR3 has 15 amino acids. With 6 bases clipped from V and 0 bases from J, the junction kept 3 bases outside the gene matches. The CDR3 region has the DNA TGTGCCAGCAGAACAGGGGGCATTAGCAATCAGCCCCAGCATTTT. Amino acid sequence: CASRTGGISNQPQHF.

This chain uses TRBV2 with TRBJ2-2; 10 nucleotides agree with TRBD2. The CDR3 length is 14 residues. CDR1 SNHLY and CDR2 FYNNEI come from the germline V gene. J gave up 7 bases and V 10 bases, and 9 bases lay outside the gene matches. CDR3: CATGLADQIGELFF. For the CDR3, the DNA is TGTGCCACAGGACTAGCGGACCAGATCGGGGAGCTGTTTTTT.

J is TRBJ2-2 and V is TRBV5-1, with D possibly TRBD2 on 5 matching bases. CDR1 is SGHRS and CDR2 is YFSETQ in the germline V gene. The CDR3 sequence is 15 residues long. Trimming shortened V by 1 base and J by 0 bases, and 7 bases separated the two germline ends. CDR3: CASSLPAANTGELFF. Here the CDR3 DNA reads TGCGCCAGCAGCTTGCCAGCGGCGAACACCGGGGAGCTGTTTTTT.